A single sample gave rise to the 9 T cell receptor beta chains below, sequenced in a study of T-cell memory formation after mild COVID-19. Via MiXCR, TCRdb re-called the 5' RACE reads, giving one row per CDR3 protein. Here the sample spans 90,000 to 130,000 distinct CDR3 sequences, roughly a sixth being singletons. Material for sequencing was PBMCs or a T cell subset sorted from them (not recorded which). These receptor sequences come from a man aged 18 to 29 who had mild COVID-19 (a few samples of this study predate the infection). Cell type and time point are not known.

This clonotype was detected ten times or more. The CDR3 DNA sequence: TGTGCCAGCAGCCCCGGGACAGCCTATGGCTACACCTTC. This sequence encodes CASSPGTAYGYTF. This chain links TRBV12-3 or TRBV12-4 with TRBJ1-2; 7 nucleotides agree with TRBD1. The ends lost 6 bases at V and 4 bases at J; junction bases unmatched: 5. The CDR3 totals 13 residues.

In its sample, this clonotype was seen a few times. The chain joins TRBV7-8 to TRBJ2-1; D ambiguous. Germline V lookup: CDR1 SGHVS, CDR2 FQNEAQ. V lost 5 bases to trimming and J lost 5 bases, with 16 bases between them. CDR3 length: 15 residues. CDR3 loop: CASSAGVSGNNEQFF. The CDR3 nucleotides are TGTGCCAGCAGCGCTGGCGTATCCGGAAACAATGAGCAGTTCTTC.

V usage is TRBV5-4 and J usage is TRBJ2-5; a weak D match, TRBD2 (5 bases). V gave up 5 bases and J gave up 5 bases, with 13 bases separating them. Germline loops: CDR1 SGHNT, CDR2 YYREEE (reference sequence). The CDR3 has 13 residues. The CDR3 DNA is TGTGCCAGCAGTGGTTTTTGGGAGGAGACCCAGTACTTC. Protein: CASSGFWEETQYF. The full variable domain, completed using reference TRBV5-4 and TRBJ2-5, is ETGVTQSPTHLIKTRGQQVTLRCSSQSGHNTVSWYQQALGQGPQFIFQYYREEENGRGNFPPRFSGLQFPNYSSELNVNALELDDSALYLCASSGFWEETQYFGPGTRLLVL.

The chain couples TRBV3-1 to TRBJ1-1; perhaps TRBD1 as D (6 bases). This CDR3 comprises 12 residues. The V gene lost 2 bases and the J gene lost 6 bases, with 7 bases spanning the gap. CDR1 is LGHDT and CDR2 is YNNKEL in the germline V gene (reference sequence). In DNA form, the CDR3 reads TGTGCCAGCAGCCAAAACAGGGCTGAAGCTTTCTTT. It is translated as CASSQNRAEAFF.

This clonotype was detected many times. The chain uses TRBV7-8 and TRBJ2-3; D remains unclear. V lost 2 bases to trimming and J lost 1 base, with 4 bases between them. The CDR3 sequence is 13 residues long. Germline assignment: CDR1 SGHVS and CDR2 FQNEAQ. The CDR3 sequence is CASSLQGTDTQYF. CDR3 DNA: TGTGCCAGCAGCTTACAGGGCACAGATACGCAGTATTTT.

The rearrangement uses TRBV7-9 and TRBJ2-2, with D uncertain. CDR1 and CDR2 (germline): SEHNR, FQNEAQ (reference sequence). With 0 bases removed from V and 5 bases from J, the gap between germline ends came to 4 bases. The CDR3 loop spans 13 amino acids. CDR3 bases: TGTGCCAGCAGCTTAGCCACAACCGGGGAGCTGTTTTTT. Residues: CASSLATTGELFF.

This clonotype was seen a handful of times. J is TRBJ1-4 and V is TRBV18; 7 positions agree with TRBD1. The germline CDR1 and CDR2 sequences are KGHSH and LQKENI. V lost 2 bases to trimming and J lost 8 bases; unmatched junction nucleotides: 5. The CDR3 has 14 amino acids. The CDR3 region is CASSPNRGGEKLFF. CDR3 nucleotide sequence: TGTGCCAGCTCACCAAACAGGGGCGGAGAAAAACTGTTTTTT.

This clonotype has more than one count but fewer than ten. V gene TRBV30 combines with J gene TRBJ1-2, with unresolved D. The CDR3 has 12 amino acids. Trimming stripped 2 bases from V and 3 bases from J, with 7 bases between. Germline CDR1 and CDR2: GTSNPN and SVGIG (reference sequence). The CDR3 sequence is CAWSQADYGYTF. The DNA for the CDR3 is TGTGCCTGGAGTCAGGCAGACTATGGCTACACCTTC.

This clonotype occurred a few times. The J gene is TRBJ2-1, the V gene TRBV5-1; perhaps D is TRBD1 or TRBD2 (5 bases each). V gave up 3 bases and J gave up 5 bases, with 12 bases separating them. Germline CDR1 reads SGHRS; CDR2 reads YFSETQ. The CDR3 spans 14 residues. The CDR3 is CASSWAGRDNEQFF. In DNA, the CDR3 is TGCGCCAGCAGCTGGGCAGGGAGAGACAATGAGCAGTTCTTC. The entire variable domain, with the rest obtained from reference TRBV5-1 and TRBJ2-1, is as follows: KAGVTQTPRYLIKTRGQQVTLSCSPISGHRSVSWYQQTPGQGLQFLFEYFSETQRNKGNFPGRFSGRQFSNSRSEMNVSTLELGDSALYLCASSWAGRDNEQFFGPGTRLTVL.